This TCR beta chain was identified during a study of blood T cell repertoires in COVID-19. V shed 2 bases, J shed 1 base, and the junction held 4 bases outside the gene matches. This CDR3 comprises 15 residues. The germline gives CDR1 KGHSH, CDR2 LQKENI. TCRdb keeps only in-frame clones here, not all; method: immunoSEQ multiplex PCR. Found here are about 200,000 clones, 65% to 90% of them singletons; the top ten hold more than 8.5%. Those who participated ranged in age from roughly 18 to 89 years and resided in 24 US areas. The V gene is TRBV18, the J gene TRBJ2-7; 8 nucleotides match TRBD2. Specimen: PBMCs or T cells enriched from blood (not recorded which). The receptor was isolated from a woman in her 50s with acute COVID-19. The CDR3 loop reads CASSPATSGSYEQYF. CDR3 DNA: TGTGCCAGCTCACCAGCTACTAGCGGTTCCTACGAGCAGTACTTC. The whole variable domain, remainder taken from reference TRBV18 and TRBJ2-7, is NAGVMQNPRHLVRRRGQEARLRCSPMKGHSHVYWYRQLPEEGLKFMVYLQKENIIDESGMPKERFSAEFPKEGPSILRIQQVVRGDSAAYFCASSPATSGSYEQYFGPGTRLTVT.